Below are 18 T cell receptor beta chains sequenced from a single sample in a study of vaccination and CD4 T cells after COVID-19. Documented treatment: approximately 11-day PBMC culture with coronavirus spike peptide pools or control peptides (ViraFEST assay). Antigens for these TCRs are unknown. Sequencing of the DNA from cultured CD4+ T cells was carried out with the Oncomine TCR Beta short-read assay. TCRdb itself ran the PCR reads through MiXCR, one entry per CDR3 protein. The table records 15,000 to 17,000 distinct CDR3 sequences, about 73% of them present only once. What was sequenced was CD4+ T cells from blood, cultured in vitro. These receptors all stem from a human donor who had recovered from COVID-19.

In this sample, this clonotype turned up once. The rearrangement links TRBV20-1 to TRBJ1-1; maybe TRBD1 (6 bases). Germline V gene data show CDR1 as DFQATT and CDR2 as SNEGSKA (reference sequence). The CDR3 is 19 residues long. The V end was cut by 0 bases, the J end by 0 bases, with 23 bases between. CDR3: CSARDLGVWSDRLNTEAFF. CDR3 DNA: TGCAGTGCTAGAGATCTTGGGGTCTGGTCGGACAGATTGAACACTGAAGCTTTCTTT.

This clonotype occurred a few times. CDR3 sequence reads: CSVGGTGNLGTQYF. For the CDR3, the DNA is TGCAGTGTTGGGGGCACAGGGAATTTGGGGACCCAGTACTTC. V and J are TRBV20-1 and TRBJ2-5; D may be TRBD1 (6 bases). The V end was cut by 7 bases, the J end by 7 bases, with 22 bases between. Germline CDR1 DFQATT, CDR2 SNEGSKA (reference sequence). The CDR3 is 14 amino acids.

The chain is built from TRBV7-3 and TRBJ2-2, with D perhaps TRBD1 (7 bases). The CDR3 consists of 15 residues. Germline lookup yields CDR1 SGHTA and CDR2 FQGTGA. Trimming took off 6 bases at V and 2 bases at J, with 13 bases between the two ends. CDR3 DNA sequence: TGTGCCAGCAGAGCAGGGGGAGGAAACACCGGGGAGCTGTTTTTT. Residues: CASRAGGGNTGELFF.

The V call is TRBV24-1, the J call TRBJ2-3; 9 nucleotides align to TRBD2. The CDR3 covers 17 residues. Germline assignment: CDR1 KGHDR and CDR2 SFDVKD. The J segment lost 0 bases and the V segment lost 2 bases, leaving 5 bases of the junction unmatched. CDR3 DNA: TGTGCCACCAGTGATTGGACGGGACTAGCTAGCACAGATACGCAGTATTTT. The encoded protein is CATSDWTGLASTDTQYF.

CDR3 in DNA: TGTGCCAGCAGGGTCGTGGCAGGGTCCTTAGGGACCCAGCATTTT. This gives the protein CASRVVAGSLGTQHF. The chain uses TRBV6-1 and TRBJ1-5; tentative D call: TRBD1 (5 bases). From germline, CDR1 is MNHNS and CDR2 SASEGT. CDR3 size: 15 residues. V was pared by 6 bases and J by 11 bases, with 23 bases between.

The chain carries TRBV5-1 and TRBJ1-2, with D hard to call. V lost 2 bases to trimming and J lost 7 bases, with 9 bases between them. Germline CDR1 reads SGHRS; CDR2 reads YFSETQ. The CDR3 extends over 12 amino acids. In nucleotides, the CDR3 is TGCGCCAGCAGCTTCAGCGACTTTGGCTACACCTTC. Translated: CASSFSDFGYTF.

This chain's CDR3 is CSASAGAWSGELFF. CDR3 nucleotide sequence: TGCAGTGCTAGCGCGGGAGCATGGAGCGGGGAGCTGTTTTTT. The chain is built from TRBV20-1 and TRBJ2-2; 7 positions agree with TRBD2. After removal of 3 bases from V and 7 bases from J, the junction contained 8 bases not matched to a gene. The germline CDR1 and CDR2 sequences are DFQATT and SNEGSKA (reference sequence). The CDR3 covers 14 residues.

The genes are TRBV24-1 and TRBJ2-7, with 8 bases fitting TRBD1. V was clipped by 2 bases and J by 1 base; unmatched bases: 15. This CDR3 has 19 amino acids. The germline CDR1 and CDR2 sequences are KGHDR and SFDVKD. Here the CDR3 DNA reads TGTGCCACCAGTGATTCTAGAGGCCTTCGGACAGGGCGTTCCTACGAGCAGTACTTC. Translated, it gives CATSDSRGLRTGRSYEQYF.

CDR3 in amino acids: CASSKAWGRRSNQPQHF. CDR3 bases: TGTGCCAGCAGCAAAGCATGGGGCCGGAGGAGCAATCAGCCCCAGCATTTT. This sequence joins TRBV21-1 and TRBJ1-5; the table's D call TRBD1 went unverified against the DNA. TRBV21-1 is marked as a pseudogene. CDR3 size: 17 residues.

The rearrangement links TRBV7-2 to TRBJ1-6, with a tentative D call TRBD1 (5 bases). This CDR3 has 15 residues. Trimming took 5 bases from V and 11 from J, leaving 19 bases between them. Germline CDR1 and CDR2: SGHTA and FQGNSA. The CDR3 is CASSPQDVAGAPLHF. The CDR3 bases are TGTGCCAGCAGCCCCCAGGACGTAGCGGGGGCACCCCTCCACTTT.

V and J are TRBV27 and TRBJ1-6; D is unclear. Germline lookup yields CDR1 MNHEY and CDR2 SMNVEV (reference sequence). Trimming stripped 4 bases from V and 4 bases from J, with 5 bases between. The CDR3 has 13 amino acids. The CDR3 loop reads CASSSLYNSPLHF. The CDR3 DNA reads as TGTGCCAGCAGTTCCCTGTATAATTCACCCCTCCACTTT.

V gene TRBV20-1 combines with J gene TRBJ1-2; TRBD1 matches at 9 bases. Germline V gene data show CDR1 as DFQATT and CDR2 as SNEGSKA (reference sequence). This CDR3 is built from 14 residues. Trimming at V came to 4 bases and at J to 6 bases, leaving 9 bases not matched to a gene. CDR3 loop: CSAKKQGAMDGYTF. The DNA of the CDR3 is TGCAGTGCTAAGAAACAGGGGGCAATGGATGGCTACACCTTC.

This clonotype was seen only a few times. The chain joins TRBV7-2 to TRBJ1-6; TRBD1 agrees at 9 bases. The V gene's germline CDR1 is SGHTA and CDR2 FQGNSA. The ends lost 1 base at V and 9 bases at J; junction bases unmatched: 4. The CDR3 extends over 15 amino acids. The CDR3 DNA follows: TGTGCCAGCAGCTTAGTCTTGGACAGGGGTTCACCCCTCCACTTT. Protein sequence: CASSLVLDRGSPLHF.

The J gene is TRBJ1-1, the V gene TRBV4-3; D might be TRBD1 (5 bases). This CDR3 comprises 14 residues. Per germline, CDR1 LGHNA and CDR2 YSLEER. With 0 bases removed from V and 9 bases from J, the gap between germline ends came to 14 bases. The CDR3 protein is CASSQEPIGGKAFF. Here the CDR3 DNA reads TGCGCCAGCAGCCAAGAACCCATCGGGGGGAAAGCTTTCTTT.

The chain links TRBV6-2 or TRBV6-3 to TRBJ1-2; D not certain. The germline CDR1 and CDR2 sequences are MNHEY and SVGEGT. CDR3 length: 13 amino acids. With 5 bases removed from V and 2 bases from J, the gap between germline ends came to 9 bases. The CDR3 protein is CASSPSGNYGYTF. CDR3 bases: TGTGCCAGCAGTCCCAGCGGAAACTATGGCTACACCTTC.

The chain links TRBV6-5 to TRBJ1-4; D gene ambiguous. In germline, CDR1 is MNHEY, CDR2 SVGAGI. CDR3 length equals 14 residues. Trimming stripped 0 bases from V and 8 bases from J, with 10 bases between. This CDR3 is CASSYSGSGEKLFF. The CDR3 DNA reads TGTGCCAGCAGTTACTCGGGTTCGGGGGAAAAACTGTTTTTT.

V gene TRBV19 combines with J gene TRBJ1-1; D uncertain. V was cut by 4 bases and J by 1 base, with 10 bases left in between. Looked up from germline, CDR1 is LNHDA and CDR2 is SQIVND (reference sequence). This CDR3 comprises 14 residues. The CDR3 reads CASSTLDWNTEAFF. The CDR3 DNA reads TGTGCCAGTAGTACACTGGACTGGAACACTGAAGCTTTCTTT.

The CDR3 reads CSASTRAGANVLTF. DNA for the CDR3: TGCAGTGCTAGTACCAGGGCGGGGGCCAACGTCCTGACTTTC. The chain couples TRBV20-1 to TRBJ2-6, with D possibly being TRBD1 (5 bases). The CDR3 is 14 residues long. Germline-derived CDR1 and CDR2 are DFQATT and SNEGSKA (reference sequence). V was clipped by 3 bases and J by 4 bases, with 10 bases between them.